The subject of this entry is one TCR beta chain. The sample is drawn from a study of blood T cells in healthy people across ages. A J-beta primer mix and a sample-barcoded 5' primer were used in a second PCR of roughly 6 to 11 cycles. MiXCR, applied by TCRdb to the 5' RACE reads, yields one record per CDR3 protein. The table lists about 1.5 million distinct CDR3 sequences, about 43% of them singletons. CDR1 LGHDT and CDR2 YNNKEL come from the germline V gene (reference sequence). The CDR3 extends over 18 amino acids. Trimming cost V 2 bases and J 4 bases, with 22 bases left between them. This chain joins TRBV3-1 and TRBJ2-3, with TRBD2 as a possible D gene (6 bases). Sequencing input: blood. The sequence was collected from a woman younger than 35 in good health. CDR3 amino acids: CASSQMGLWEEGSDTQYF. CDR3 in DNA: TGTGCCAGCAGCCAAATGGGTTTGTGGGAGGAAGGCTCAGATACGCAGTATTTT.